The rows below give T cell receptor beta chains drawn from one sample of a study of vaccination effects on CD4 cells after COVID-19. Sequencing was performed with immunoSEQ multiplex PCR; in TCRdb, only in-frame clones are kept and a portion is missing. The data hold approximately 74,000 clones, with about 70% observed a single time. Their antigens are not known. Here the sequenced sample was CD4+ T cells from PBMCs cultured with HCoV-NL63 spike peptides, taken before COVID-19 vaccination. All receptors derive from a human donor who received a COVID-19 vaccine. The CDR3 runs from the conserved cysteine through the conserved F or W. Each record gives: V gene, D gene, CDR3 protein. A D gene is named only where the DNA matches it firmly.

TRBV4-1 . CASSQDPPTPLHF
TRBV5-1 TRBD1 CASRRRGQTDTQYF
TRBV10-3 . CASRTGEPPTDTQYF
TRBV2 . CASRPIYGNQPQHF
TRBV6-2/TRBV6-3 . CASSYSAPGTSTDTQYF
TRBV5-1 TRBD2 CASSPTSGGGPPEQFF
TRBV7-3 . CASAPGLNSINEQFF
TRBV5-1 . CASSLAGYGTDTQYF
TRBV18 . CASSPGIAPDTQYF
TRBV9 . CASSVALSWEVYGYTF
TRBV6-2/TRBV6-3 TRBD2 CASSSELAQTTNEQFF
TRBV19 . CASSGPLELAKNIQYF
TRBV3-1/TRBV3-2 . CASSQVGGQGNTEAFF
TRBV4-3 TRBD1 CASSQGAGGLYGYTF